The 18 T cell receptor beta chains given below trace back to one sample, sequenced in a study of T cell responses to AZD1222 COVID-19 vaccine. Libraries were prepared by immunoSEQ multiplex PCR; TCRdb keeps only in-frame clonotypes and omits some of them. The repertoire holds over 70,000 clones, 89% seen once, with 9.3% in the top ten. The sample was peripheral blood, taken 28 days after the second AZD1222 dose. Every receptor here comes from an adult who received the AZD1222 COVID-19 vaccine.

The chain has TRBV4-1 and TRBJ2-3; TRBD2 matches at 8 bases. The junction had 5 bases not matched to a gene; V was cut back by 0 bases and J by 6 bases. Germline assignment: CDR1 MGHRA and CDR2 YSYEKL. The CDR3 sequence is 15 residues long. As DNA, the CDR3 is TGCGCCAGCAGCCAAGATTCAGCGGGAGCGGATACGCAGTATTTT. As protein: CASSQDSAGADTQYF.

This clone has a single count. CDR3 amino acids: CASSLRDRTYEQYV. The DNA of the CDR3 is TGTGCCAGCAGCCTCCGGGACCGAACCTACGAGCAGTACGTC. The genes are TRBV7-2 and TRBJ2-7, with D possibly called TRBD1 or TRBD2 (5 bases each). The V and J ends lost 5 bases and 2 bases respectively, with 13 bases between them. The germline gives CDR1 SGHTA, CDR2 FQGNSA. The CDR3 runs to 14 residues.

The chain links TRBV14 to TRBJ2-7; D is ambiguous. Per germline, CDR1 SGHDN and CDR2 FVKESK. Trimming took 0 bases from V and 1 from J, leaving 10 bases between them. CDR3 length: 15 residues. The CDR3 sequence is CASSQDIQLSYEQYF. DNA of the CDR3: TGTGCCAGCAGCCAAGATATCCAATTATCCTACGAGCAGTACTTC. Looking up the rest from reference TRBV14 and TRBJ2-7 gives the full variable domain: EAGVTQFPSHSVIEKGQTVTLRCDPISGHDNLYWYRRVMGKEIKFLLHFVKESKQDESGMPNNRFLAERTGGTYSTLKVQPAELEDSGVYFCASSQDIQLSYEQYFGPGTRLTVT.

The chain couples TRBV9 to TRBJ1-6, with D possibly being TRBD1 (5 bases). The CDR3 loop spans 12 amino acids. Trimming took off 3 bases at V and 7 bases at J, with 5 bases between the two ends. CDR1 is SGDLS, CDR2 YYNGEE, per germline. In DNA, the CDR3 is TGTGCCAGCAGCGGGGACAATTCACCCCTCCACTTT. This encodes CASSGDNSPLHF.

The sample holds a few counts of this clone. V is TRBV2 and J is TRBJ1-1, with TRBD1 matching over 7 bases. J gave up 1 base and V 8 bases, and 7 bases lay outside the gene matches. The CDR3 is 14 residues long. Germline V CDR1 and CDR2: SNHLY, FYNNEI. The CDR3 DNA sequence: TGTGCCAGCTCGCGGAGACAGGGGAACACTGAAGCTTTCTTT. Its translation is CASSRRQGNTEAFF. The complete variable domain, with remaining parts taken from reference TRBV2 and TRBJ1-1, reads EPEVTQTPSHQVTQMGQEVILRCVPISNHLYFYWYRQILGQKVEFLVSFYNNEISEKSEIFDDQFSVERPDGSNFTLKIRSTKLEDSAMYFCASSRRQGNTEAFFGQGTRLTVV.

The rearrangement uses TRBV19 and TRBJ1-1, with D perhaps matching TRBD1 (5 bases). Germline V gene sequence: CDR1 LNHDA, CDR2 SQIVND (reference sequence). Trimming stripped 7 bases from V and 2 bases from J, with 17 bases between. The CDR3 is 15 amino acids. The CDR3, as DNA: TGTGCCAGTAACAGGTACCCCACCTCCAACACTGAAGCTTTCTTT. It codes for CASNRYPTSNTEAFF.

This clone showed up just once. The chain recombines TRBV5-4 with TRBJ1-2, with no clear D. The V gene's germline CDR1 is SGHNT and CDR2 YYREEE (reference sequence). Trimming cost V 3 bases and J 3 bases, with 9 bases left between them. The CDR3 contains 13 residues. DNA of the CDR3: TGTGCCAGCAGCTCCCCACCGCACTATGGCTACACCTTC. Protein sequence: CASSSPPHYGYTF.

V usage is TRBV9 and J usage is TRBJ2-3; D possibly matches TRBD1 or TRBD2 (5 bases each). The V end lost 5 bases, the J end lost 2 bases, and 12 bases lay between the germline ends. The CDR3 spans 14 residues. Germline V gives CDR1 SGDLS, CDR2 YYNGEE. CDR3: CASRGGQFTDTQYF. CDR3 in DNA: TGTGCCAGCAGAGGAGGACAATTCACAGATACGCAGTATTTT.

This sequence joins TRBV4-1 and TRBJ2-7, with a possible D match to TRBD1 (8 bases). Looked up from germline, CDR1 is MGHRA and CDR2 is YSYEKL. Trimming cost V 0 bases and J 5 bases, with 17 bases left between them. The CDR3 covers 16 residues. The CDR3 region has the DNA TGCGCCAGCAGCCAAGATCGCGGACAGGGAGGGAACGAGCAGTACTTC. Protein sequence: CASSQDRGQGGNEQYF.

Only a few counts were recorded for this clone. The rearrangement uses TRBV2 and TRBJ1-5; 11 positions match TRBD1. CDR1 and CDR2 from the germline V gene are SNHLY and FYNNEI. The CDR3 length is 18 residues. J lost 1 base, V lost 0 bases, and 5 bases had no gene match. The DNA for the CDR3 is TGTGCCAGCAGTGAAGCGAAAGGGACAGGGGGGAGCAATCAGCCCCAGCATTTT. Its protein product is CASSEAKGTGGSNQPQHF.

J is TRBJ1-1 and V is TRBV27; tentative D call: TRBD1 (5 bases). V lost 6 bases and J lost 1, with 12 bases in between. This CDR3 spans 14 amino acids. Per germline, CDR1 MNHEY and CDR2 SMNVEV (reference sequence). The CDR3, as DNA: TGTGCCAGCAGCGGGGCCGGAGGGAACACTGAAGCTTTCTTT. The encoded protein is CASSGAGGNTEAFF.

The chain couples TRBV5-4 to TRBJ2-7; no definite D call. This CDR3 is 11 amino acids long. In germline, CDR1 is SGHNT, CDR2 YYREEE (reference sequence). Between the trimmed V and J ends, which lost 3 bases and 1 base, there was a span of 2 bases. The CDR3 nucleotides read TGTGCCAGCAGCTCTTCCTACGAGCAGTACTTC. Translating it yields CASSSSYEQYF.

This chain uses TRBV24-1 with TRBJ2-1, with 13 nucleotides matching TRBD2. V gave up 1 base and J gave up 1 base; unmatched junction bases: 15. The CDR3 spans 22 residues. The V gene's germline CDR1 is KGHDR and CDR2 SFDVKD. CDR3 DNA sequence: TGTGCCACCAGTGATTTAAGGGGCCAGACTAGCGGGAGGCCCGGGTCCTACAATGAGCAGTTCTTC. Amino acid sequence: CATSDLRGQTSGRPGSYNEQFF.

This chain links TRBV7-6 with TRBJ2-2, with D maybe TRBD1 (6 bases). The V and J ends lost 5 bases and 4 bases respectively, with 17 bases between them. In germline, CDR1 is SGHVS, CDR2 FNYEAQ. The CDR3 length is 16 residues. The CDR3 coding sequence is TGTGCCAGCAGCAACAGGCAGGGGTGGGGCACCGGGGAGCTGTTTTTT. Encoded protein: CASSNRQGWGTGELFF.

The CDR3 DNA reads TGTGCCAGCAAGCAGGGGGTCGATCAGCCCCAGCATTTT. Protein sequence: CASKQGVDQPQHF. The gene calls are TRBV7-8 and TRBJ1-5, with TRBD1 matching 7 bases. This CDR3 comprises 13 residues. The V gene end was trimmed by 7 bases and the J gene end by 5 bases; junction bases not matched to a gene: 5. CDR1 is SGHVS and CDR2 is FQNEAQ in the germline V gene.

The chain recombines TRBV19 with TRBJ2-5; unclear D gene. The CDR3 is made up of 12 amino acids. The V gene lost 5 bases and the J gene lost 5 bases, with 9 bases spanning the gap. Germline V gene sequence: CDR1 LNHDA, CDR2 SQIVND (reference sequence). CDR3 in amino acids: CASSYSRETQYF. DNA for the CDR3: TGTGCCAGTAGTTATAGCCGGGAGACCCAGTACTTC.

The chain recombines TRBV6-5 with TRBJ2-1; maybe TRBD2 (6 bases). The CDR3 totals 14 residues. Trimming took off 6 bases at V and 9 bases at J, with 18 bases between the two ends. In germline, CDR1 is MNHEY, CDR2 SVGAGI. CDR3 protein: CASRNTGLKGEQFF. The CDR3, as DNA: TGTGCCAGCAGGAATACGGGACTCAAGGGTGAGCAGTTCTTC.

The chain has TRBV2 and TRBJ1-2, with D unclear. Per the germline V gene, CDR1 is SNHLY and CDR2 is FYNNEI. Trimming cost V 2 bases and J 4 bases, with 14 bases left between them. There are 15 residues in the CDR3. Here the CDR3 reads CASSEIGLGSYGYTF. In DNA form, the CDR3 reads TGTGCCAGCAGTGAAATAGGGTTGGGAAGCTATGGCTACACCTTC.